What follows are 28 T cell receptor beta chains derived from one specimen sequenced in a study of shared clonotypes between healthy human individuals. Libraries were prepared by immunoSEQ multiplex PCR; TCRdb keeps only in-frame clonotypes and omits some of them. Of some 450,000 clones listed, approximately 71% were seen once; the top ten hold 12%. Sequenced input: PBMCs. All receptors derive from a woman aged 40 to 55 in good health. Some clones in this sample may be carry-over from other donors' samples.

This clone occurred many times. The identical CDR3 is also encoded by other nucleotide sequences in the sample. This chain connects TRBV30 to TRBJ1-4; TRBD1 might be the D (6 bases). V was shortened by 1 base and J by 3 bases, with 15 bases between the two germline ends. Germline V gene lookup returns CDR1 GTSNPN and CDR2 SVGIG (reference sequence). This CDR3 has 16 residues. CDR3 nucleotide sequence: TGTGCCTGGAGTGCCATTCCACAGGGATCTAATGAAAAACTGTTTTTT. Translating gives CAWSAIPQGSNEKLFF. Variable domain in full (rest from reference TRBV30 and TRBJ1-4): SQTIHQWPATLVQPVGSPLSLECTVEGTSNPNLYWYRQAAGRGLQLLFYSVGIGQISSEVPQNLSASRPQDRQFILSSKKLLLSDSGFYLCAWSAIPQGSNEKLFFGSGTQLSVL.

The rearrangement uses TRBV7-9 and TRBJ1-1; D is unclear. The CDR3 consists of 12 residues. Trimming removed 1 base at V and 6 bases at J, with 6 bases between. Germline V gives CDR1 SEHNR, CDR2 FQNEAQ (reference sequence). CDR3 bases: TGTGCCAGCAGCTTAGTGGGGTCTGAAGCTTTCTTT. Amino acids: CASSLVGSEAFF.

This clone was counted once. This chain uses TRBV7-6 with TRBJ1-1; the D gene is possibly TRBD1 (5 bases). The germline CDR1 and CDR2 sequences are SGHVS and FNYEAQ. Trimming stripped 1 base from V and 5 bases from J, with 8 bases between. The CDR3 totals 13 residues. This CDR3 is CASSLGGSTEAFF. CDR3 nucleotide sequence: TGTGCCAGCAGCTTAGGGGGCTCGACTGAAGCTTTCTTT.

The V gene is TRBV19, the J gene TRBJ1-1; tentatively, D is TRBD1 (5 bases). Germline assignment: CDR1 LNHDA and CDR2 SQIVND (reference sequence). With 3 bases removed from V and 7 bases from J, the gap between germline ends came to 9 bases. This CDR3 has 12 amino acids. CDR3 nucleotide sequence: TGTGCCAGTAGTATGGCGCAGGGTGAAGCTTTCTTT. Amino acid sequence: CASSMAQGEAFF.

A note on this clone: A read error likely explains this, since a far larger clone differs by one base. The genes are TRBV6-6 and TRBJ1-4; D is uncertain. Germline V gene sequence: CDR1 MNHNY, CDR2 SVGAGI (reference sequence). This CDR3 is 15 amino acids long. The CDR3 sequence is CASSYSMADTENLFF. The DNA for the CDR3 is TGTGCCAGCAGTTACTCGATGGCGGATACGGAAAACCTGTTTTTT.

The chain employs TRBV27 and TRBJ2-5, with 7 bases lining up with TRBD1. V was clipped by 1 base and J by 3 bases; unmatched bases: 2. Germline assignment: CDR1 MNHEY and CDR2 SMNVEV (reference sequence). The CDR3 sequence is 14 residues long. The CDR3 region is CASSLWDSKETQYF. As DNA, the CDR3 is TGTGCCAGCAGTTTATGGGACAGCAAAGAGACCCAGTACTTC.

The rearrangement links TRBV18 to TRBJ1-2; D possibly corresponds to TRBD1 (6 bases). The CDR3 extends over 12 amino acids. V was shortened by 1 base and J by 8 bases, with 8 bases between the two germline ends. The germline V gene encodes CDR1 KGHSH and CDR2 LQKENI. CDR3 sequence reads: CASSPLGAGYTF. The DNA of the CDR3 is TGTGCCAGCTCACCACTGGGGGCCGGCTACACCTTC.

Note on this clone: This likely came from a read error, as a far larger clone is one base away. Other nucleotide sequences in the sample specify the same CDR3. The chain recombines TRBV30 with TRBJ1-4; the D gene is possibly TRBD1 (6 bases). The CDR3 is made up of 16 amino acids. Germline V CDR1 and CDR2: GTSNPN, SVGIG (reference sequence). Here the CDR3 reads CAWSAIPQGSNEKLFF. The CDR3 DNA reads TGTGCATGGAGTGCCATTCCACAGGGATCTAATGAAAAACTGTTTTTT.

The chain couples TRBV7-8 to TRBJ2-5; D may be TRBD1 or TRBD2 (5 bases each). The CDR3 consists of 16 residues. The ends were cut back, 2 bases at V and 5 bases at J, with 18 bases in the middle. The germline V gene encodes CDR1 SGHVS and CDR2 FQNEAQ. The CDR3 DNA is TGTGCCAGCAGCTTAATGCTCCGGGACGGTGGGGAGACCCAGTACTTC. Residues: CASSLMLRDGGETQYF.

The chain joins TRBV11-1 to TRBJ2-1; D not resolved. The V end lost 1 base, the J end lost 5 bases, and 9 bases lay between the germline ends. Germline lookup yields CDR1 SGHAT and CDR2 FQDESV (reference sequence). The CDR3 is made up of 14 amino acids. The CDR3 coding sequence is TGTGCCAGCAGCTTAGAGTACAGTGACAATGAGCAGTTCTTC. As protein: CASSLEYSDNEQFF.

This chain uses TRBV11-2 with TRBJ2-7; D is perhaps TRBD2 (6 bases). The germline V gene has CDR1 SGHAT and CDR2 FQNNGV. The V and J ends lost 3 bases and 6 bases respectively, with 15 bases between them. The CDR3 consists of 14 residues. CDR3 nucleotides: TGTGCCAGCAGCTTGGGGGGATTTGGGCGCGAGCAGTACTTC. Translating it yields CASSLGGFGREQYF.

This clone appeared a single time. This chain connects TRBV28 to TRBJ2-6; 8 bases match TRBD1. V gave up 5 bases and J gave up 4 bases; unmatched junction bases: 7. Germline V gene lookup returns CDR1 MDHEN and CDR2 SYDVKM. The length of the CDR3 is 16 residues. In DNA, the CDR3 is TGTGCCAGCAGTCCCCCAGGGGGCCTGGGGGCCAACGTCCTGACTTTC. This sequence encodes CASSPPGGLGANVLTF.

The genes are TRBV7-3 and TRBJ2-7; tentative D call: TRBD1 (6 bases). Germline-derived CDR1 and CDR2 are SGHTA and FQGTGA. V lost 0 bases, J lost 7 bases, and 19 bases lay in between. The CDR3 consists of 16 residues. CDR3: CASSLTHREVWEEQYF. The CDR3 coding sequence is TGTGCCAGCAGCTTAACTCACAGGGAAGTTTGGGAGGAGCAGTACTTC. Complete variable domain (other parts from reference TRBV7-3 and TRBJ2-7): GAGVSQTPSNKVTEKGKYVELRCDPISGHTALYWYRQSLGQGPEFLIYFQGTGAADDSGLPNDRFFAVRPEGSVSTLKIQRTERGDSAVYLCASSLTHREVWEEQYFGPGTRLTVT.

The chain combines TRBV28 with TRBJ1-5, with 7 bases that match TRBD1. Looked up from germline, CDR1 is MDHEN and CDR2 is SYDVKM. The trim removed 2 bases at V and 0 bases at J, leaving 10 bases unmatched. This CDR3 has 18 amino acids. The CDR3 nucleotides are TGTGCCAGCAGTTTAGCTTCGGGGGCAGGGGGTAGCAATCAGCCCCAGCATTTT. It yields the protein CASSLASGAGGSNQPQHF.

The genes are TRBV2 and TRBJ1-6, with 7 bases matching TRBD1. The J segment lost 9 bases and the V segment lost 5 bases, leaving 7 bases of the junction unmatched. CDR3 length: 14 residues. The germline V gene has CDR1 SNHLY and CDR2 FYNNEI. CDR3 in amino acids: CASSMTGSGSPLHF. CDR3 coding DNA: TGTGCCAGCAGTATGACAGGGTCGGGTTCACCCCTCCACTTT.

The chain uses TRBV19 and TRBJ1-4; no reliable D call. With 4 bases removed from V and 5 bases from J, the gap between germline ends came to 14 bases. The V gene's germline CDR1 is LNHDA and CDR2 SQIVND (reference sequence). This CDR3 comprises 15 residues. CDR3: CASSRGRLGNEKLFF. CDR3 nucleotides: TGTGCCAGTAGTAGAGGACGGTTGGGAAATGAAAAACTGTTTTTT. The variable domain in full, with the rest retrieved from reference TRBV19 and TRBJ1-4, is DGGITQSPKYLFRKEGQNVTLSCEQNLNHDAMYWYRQDPGQGLRLIYYSQIVNDFQKGDIAEGYSVSREKKESFPLTVTSAQKNPTAFYLCASSRGRLGNEKLFFGSGTQLSVL.

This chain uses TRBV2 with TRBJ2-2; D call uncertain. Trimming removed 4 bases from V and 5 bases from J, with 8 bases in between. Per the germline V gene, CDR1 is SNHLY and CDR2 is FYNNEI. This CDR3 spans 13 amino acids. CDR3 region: CASSGLLTGELFF. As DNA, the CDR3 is TGTGCCAGCAGTGGACTGTTAACCGGGGAGCTGTTTTTT.

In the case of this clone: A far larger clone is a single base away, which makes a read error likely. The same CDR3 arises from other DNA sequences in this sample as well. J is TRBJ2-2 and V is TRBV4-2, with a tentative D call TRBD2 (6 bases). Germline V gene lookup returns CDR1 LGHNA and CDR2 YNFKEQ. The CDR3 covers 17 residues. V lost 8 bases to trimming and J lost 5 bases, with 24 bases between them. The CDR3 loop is CASQPTGRGDYTGELFF. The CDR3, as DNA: TGTGCCAGCCAACCAACCGGGAGAGGGGATTATACCGGGGAGCTGTTTTTT.

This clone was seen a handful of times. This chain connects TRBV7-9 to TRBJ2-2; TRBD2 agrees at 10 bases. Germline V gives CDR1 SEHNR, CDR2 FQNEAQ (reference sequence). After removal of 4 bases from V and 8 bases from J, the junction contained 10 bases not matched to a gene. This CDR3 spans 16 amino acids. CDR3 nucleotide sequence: TGTGCCAGCAGCTCTCCTAGCGGGAGAGGATCGGGGGAGCTGTTTTTT. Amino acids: CASSSPSGRGSGELFF.

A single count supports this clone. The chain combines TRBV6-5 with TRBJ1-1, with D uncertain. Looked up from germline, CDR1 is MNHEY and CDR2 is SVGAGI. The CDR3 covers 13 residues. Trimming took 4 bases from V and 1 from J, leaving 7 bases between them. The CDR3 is CASSLYGNTEAFF. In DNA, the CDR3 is TGTGCCAGCAGTTTGTACGGGAACACTGAAGCTTTCTTT.

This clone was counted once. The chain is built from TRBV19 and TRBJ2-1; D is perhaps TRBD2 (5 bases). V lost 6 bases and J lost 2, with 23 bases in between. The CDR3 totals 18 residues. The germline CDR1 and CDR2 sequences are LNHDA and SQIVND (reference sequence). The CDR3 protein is CASRGWQAGSDTYNEQFF. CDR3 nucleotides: TGTGCCAGTAGGGGGTGGCAGGCAGGTAGCGATACCTACAATGAGCAGTTCTTC.

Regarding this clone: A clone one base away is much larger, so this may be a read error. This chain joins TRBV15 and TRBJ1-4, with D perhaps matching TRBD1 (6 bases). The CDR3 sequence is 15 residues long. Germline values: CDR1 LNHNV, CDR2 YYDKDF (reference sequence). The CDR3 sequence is CATSRDWGREEKLVF. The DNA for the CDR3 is TGTGCCACCAGCAGAGATTGGGGGCGGGAGGAAAAACTGGTTTTT.

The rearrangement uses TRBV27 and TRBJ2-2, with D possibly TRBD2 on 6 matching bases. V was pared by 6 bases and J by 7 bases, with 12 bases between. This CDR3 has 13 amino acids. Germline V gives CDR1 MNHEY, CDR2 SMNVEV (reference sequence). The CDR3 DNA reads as TGTGCCAGCAGAGCGGGTTATGGCGGGGAGCTGTTTTTT. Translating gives CASRAGYGGELFF.

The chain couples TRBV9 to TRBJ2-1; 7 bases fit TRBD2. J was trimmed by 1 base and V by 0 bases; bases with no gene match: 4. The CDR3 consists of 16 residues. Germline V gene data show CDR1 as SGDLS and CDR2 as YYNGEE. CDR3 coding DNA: TGTGCCAGCAGCGTAGGTGGGCGGGGGTCCTACAATGAGCAGTTCTTC. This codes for CASSVGGRGSYNEQFF.

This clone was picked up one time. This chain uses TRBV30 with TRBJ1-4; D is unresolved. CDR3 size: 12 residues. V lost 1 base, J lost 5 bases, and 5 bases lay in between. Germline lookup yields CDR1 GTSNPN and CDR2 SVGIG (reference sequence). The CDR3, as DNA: TGTGCCTGGAGTGCGCAGAATGAAAAACTGTTTTTT. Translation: CAWSAQNEKLFF.

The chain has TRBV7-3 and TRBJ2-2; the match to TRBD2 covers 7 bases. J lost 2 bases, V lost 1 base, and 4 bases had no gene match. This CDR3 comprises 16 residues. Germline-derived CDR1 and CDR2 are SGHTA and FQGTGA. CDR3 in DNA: TGTGCCAGCAGCTTAATTGCTAGCGGAAACACCGGGGAGCTGTTTTTT. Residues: CASSLIASGNTGELFF.

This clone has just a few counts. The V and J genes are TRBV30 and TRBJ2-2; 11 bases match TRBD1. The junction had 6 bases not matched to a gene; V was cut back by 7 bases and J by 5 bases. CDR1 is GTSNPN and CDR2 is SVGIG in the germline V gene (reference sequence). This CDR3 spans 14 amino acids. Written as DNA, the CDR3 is TGTGCCTCAGCCCGGGACAGGGGGACCGGGGAGCTGTTTTTT. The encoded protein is CASARDRGTGELFF.

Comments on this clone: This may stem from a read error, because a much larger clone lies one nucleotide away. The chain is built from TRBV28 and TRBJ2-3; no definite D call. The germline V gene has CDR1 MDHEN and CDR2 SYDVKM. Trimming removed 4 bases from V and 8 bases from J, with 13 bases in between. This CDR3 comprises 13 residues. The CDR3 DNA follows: TGTGCCAGCAGTTCCCCCGACGCCGGTACGCAGTATTTT. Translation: CASSSPDAGTQYF.